These 5 T cell receptor beta chains came from one sample sequenced in a study of shared clonotypes between healthy human individuals (dated by TCRdb to about 2020). The library was made by the immunoSEQ multiplex PCR assay. The source is immuneACCESS, and TCRdb retained only in-frame sequences with V and J called. Part of the clones is not carried over; for the studies checked, unresolved V genes explain less than half of this, and the remainder is unexplained. This sample lists over 2 million clones; 90% to 95% were detected once. In total, the top ten clones hold roughly 0.13% of the sample. Sequences were obtained from naive CD4+ T cells sorted from blood. The sample's cell subset or site label, decoded: CD45RA+ positively selected. These receptors originate from a man younger than 30 in good health.

This clone was seen once. The chain joins TRBV4-2 to TRBJ2-7; 9 nucleotides align to TRBD2. Trimming cost V 0 bases and J 6 bases; bases outside gene matches: 9. Germline CDR1 and CDR2: LGHNA and YNFKEQ. The CDR3 covers 16 residues. As DNA, the CDR3 is TGTGCCAGCAGCCAAGATTGGCGCGGGGGGGCAAGCGAGCAGTACTTC. Amino acid sequence: CASSQDWRGGASEQYF.

The rearrangement links TRBV5-1 to TRBJ1-2; 9 positions agree with TRBD1. The CDR3 extends over 15 amino acids. V trimming: 4 bases; J trimming: 4 bases; junction bases outside the gene matches: 8. In germline, CDR1 is SGHRS, CDR2 YFSETQ. DNA of the CDR3: TGCGCCAGCAGCCAGGGGACAGGGAGGAGCTATGGCTACACCTTC. Encoded protein: CASSQGTGRSYGYTF.

The CDR3 sequence is CASTSRDRDGYTF. Here the CDR3 DNA reads TGTGCCAGCACTTCCCGGGACAGGGATGGCTACACCTTC. The chain is built from TRBV25-1 and TRBJ1-2, with 9 bases aligning to TRBD1. The CDR3 totals 13 residues. V lost 7 bases and J lost 6; bases outside the gene matches: 6. The germline CDR1 and CDR2 sequences are MGHDK and SYGVNS.

This sequence joins TRBV14 and TRBJ1-1; 10 positions agree with TRBD1. The V and J ends lost 5 bases and 1 base, in that order; junction bases with no gene match: 7. The germline gives CDR1 SGHDN, CDR2 FVKESK. The CDR3 consists of 16 residues. CDR3 sequence (DNA): TGTGCCAGCAGCACAGGACAGGGGGTATGGAACACTGAAGCTTTCTTT. The encoded protein is CASSTGQGVWNTEAFF.

For the CDR3, the DNA is TGTGCCATCAGGCAGGGGGCTAGGGAAAAACTGTTTTTT. This gives the protein CAIRQGAREKLFF. The chain has TRBV10-3 and TRBJ1-4, with 8 nucleotides matching TRBD1. The CDR3 length is 13 residues. Germline values: CDR1 ENHRY, CDR2 SYGVKD. Trimming at V came to 6 bases and at J to 8 bases, leaving 5 bases not matched to a gene.